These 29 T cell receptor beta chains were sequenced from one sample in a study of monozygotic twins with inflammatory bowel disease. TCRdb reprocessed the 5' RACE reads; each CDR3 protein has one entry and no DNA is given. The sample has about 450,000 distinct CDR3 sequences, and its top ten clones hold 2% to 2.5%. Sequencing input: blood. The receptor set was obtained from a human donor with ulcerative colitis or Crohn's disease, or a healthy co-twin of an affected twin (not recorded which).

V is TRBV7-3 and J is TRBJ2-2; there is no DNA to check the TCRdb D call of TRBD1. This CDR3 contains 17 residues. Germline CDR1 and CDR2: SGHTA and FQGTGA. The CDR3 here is CASSLNTGSVNTGELFF.

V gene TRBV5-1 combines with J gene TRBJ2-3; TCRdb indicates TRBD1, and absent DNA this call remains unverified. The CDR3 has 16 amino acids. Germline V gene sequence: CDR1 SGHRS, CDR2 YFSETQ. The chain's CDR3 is CASSLPQEEVTDTQYF.

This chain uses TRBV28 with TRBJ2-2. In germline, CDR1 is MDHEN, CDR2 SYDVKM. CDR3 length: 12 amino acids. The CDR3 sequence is CAGRGMAGELFF.

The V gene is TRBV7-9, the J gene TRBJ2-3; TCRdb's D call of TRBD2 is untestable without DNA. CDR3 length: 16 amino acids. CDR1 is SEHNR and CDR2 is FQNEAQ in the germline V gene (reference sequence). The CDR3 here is CASSQGLPSRGDTQYF.

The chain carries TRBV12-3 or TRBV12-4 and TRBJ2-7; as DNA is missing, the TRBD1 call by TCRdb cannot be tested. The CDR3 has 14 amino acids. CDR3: CASSPTGAPYEQYF.

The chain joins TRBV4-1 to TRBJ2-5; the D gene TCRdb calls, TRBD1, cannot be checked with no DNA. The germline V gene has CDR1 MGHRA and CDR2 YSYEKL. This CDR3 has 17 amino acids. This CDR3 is CASSRWGRGSYQETQYF.

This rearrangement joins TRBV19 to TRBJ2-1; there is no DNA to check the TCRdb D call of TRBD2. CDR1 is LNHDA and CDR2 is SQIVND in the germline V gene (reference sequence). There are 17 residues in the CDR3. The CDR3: CAGRLLAGEYSYNEQFF.

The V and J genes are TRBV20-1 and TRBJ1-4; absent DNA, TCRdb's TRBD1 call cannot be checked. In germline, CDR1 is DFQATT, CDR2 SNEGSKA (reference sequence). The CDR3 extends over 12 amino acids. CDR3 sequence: CRVTGGSEKLFF.

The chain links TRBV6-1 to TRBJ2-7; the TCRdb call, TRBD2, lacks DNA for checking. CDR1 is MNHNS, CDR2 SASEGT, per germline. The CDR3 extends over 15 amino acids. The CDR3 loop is CASRRTSGSSYEQYF.

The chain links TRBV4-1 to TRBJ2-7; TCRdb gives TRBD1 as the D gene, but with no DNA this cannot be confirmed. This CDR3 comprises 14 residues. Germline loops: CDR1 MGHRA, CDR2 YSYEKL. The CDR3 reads CASSQEARGDEQYF.

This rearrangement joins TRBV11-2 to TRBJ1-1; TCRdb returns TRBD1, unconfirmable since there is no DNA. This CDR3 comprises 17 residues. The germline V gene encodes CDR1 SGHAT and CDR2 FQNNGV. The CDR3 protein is CASSPLWTGGMNTEAFF. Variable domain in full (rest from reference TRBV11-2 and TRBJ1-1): EAGVAQSPRYKIIEKRQSVAFWCNPISGHATLYWYQQILGQGPKLLIQFQNNGVVDDSQLPKDRFSAERLKGVDSTLKIQPAKLEDSAVYLCASSPLWTGGMNTEAFFGQGTRLTVV.

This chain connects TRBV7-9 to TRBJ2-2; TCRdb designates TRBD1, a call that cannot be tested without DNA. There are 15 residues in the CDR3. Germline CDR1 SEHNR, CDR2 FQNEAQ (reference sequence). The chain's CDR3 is CASSSDRGRTGELFF.

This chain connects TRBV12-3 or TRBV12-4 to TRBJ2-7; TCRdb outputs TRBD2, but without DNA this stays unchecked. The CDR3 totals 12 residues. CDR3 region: CASSPRLAEQYF.

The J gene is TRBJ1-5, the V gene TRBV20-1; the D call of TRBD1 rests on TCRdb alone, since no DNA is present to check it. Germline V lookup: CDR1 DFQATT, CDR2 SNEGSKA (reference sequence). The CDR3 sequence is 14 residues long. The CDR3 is CSASTGASNQPQHF.

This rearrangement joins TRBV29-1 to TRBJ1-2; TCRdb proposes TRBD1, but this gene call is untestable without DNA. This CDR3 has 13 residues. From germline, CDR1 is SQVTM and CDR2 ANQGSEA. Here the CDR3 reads CSVEEGQAYGYTF. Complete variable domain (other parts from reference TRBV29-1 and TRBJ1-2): SAVISQKPSRDICQRGTSLTIQCQVDSQVTMMFWYRQQPGQSLTLIATANQGSEATYESGFVIDKFPISRPNLTFSTLTVSNMSPEDSSIYLCSVEEGQAYGYTFGSGTRLTVV.

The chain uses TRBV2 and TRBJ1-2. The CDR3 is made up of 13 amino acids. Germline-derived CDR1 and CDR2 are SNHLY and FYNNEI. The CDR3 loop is CAIALSLNYGYTF.

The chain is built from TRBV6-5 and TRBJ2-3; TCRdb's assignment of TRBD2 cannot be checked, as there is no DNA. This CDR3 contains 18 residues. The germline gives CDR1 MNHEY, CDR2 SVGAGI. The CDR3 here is CASSLTPLLAGITDTQYF.

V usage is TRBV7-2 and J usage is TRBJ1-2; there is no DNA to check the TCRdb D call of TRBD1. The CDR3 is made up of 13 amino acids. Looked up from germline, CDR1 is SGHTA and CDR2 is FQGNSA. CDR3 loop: CASTINVGDGYTF.

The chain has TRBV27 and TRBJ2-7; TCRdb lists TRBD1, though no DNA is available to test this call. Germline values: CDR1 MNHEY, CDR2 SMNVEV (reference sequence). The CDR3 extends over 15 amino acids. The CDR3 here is CASSPKPGPSYEQYF.

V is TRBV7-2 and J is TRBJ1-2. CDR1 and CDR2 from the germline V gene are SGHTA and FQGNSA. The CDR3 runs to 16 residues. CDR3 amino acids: CASSLEGRMTNYGYTF.

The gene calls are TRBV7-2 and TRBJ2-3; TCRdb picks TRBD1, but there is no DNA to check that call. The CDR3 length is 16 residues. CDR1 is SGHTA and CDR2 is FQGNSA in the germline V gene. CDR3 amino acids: CASSLAVGQGTDTQYF. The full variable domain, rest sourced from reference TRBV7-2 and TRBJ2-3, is GAGVSQSPSNKVTEKGKDVELRCDPISGHTALYWYRQSLGQGLEFLIYFQGNSAPDKSGLPSDRFSAERTGGSVSTLTIQRTQQEDSAVYLCASSLAVGQGTDTQYFGPGTRLTVL.

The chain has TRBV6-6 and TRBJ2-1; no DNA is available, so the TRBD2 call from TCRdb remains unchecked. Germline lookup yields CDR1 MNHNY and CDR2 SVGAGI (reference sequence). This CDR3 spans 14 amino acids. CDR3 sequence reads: CASSYAGEADEQFF.

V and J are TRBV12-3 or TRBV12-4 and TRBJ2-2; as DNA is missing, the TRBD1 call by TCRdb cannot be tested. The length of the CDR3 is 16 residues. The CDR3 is CASSPWPRGRPGELFF.

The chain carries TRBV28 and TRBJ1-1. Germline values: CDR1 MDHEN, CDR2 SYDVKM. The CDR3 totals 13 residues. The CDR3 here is CASSLSAESRAFF.

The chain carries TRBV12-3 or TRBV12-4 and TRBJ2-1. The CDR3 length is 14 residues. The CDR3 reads CASTGTSSYNEQFF.

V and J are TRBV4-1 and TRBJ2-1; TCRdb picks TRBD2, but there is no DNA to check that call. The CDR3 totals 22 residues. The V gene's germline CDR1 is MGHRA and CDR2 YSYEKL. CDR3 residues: CASSQGAEGQVFGRISYNEQFF.

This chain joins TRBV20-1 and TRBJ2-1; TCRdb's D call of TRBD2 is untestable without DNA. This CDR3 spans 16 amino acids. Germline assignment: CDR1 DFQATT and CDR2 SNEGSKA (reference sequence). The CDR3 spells CSARERLAGSYNEQFF.

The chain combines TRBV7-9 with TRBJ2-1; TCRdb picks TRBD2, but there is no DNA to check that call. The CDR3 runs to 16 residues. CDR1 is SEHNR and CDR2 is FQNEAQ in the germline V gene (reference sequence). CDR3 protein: CASSPQRGASYNEQFF.

The chain's CDR3 is CASSEWSGTGVLEQYF. The rearrangement uses TRBV25-1 and TRBJ2-7; TCRdb gives TRBD1 as the D gene, but with no DNA this cannot be confirmed. The CDR3 runs to 16 residues. CDR1 MGHDK and CDR2 SYGVNS come from the germline V gene.